These 13 T cell receptor beta chains were sequenced from one sample in a study of graft-versus-host responses after intestinal transplantation. Which antigens these TCRs recognize remains unknown. Measured with immunoSEQ multiplex PCR; TCRdb has only the in-frame clones, and not every one. The sample lists over 55,000 clones; nearly 85% were seen once. The sample consisted of unstimulated CD4+ T cells sorted from spleen or lymph node cells, taken before transplant. The receptors stem from a human donor who was the organ donor for an intestinal transplant.

The chain recombines TRBV27 with TRBJ1-2; 10 bases line up with TRBD1. Germline CDR1 is MNHEY and CDR2 is SMNVEV (reference sequence). The CDR3 is 13 residues long. V dropped 6 bases and J dropped 6; count of bases not matched to a gene: 4. The CDR3 region has the DNA TGTGCCAGCAGACTGACAGGGGGCCATGGCTACACCTTC. Translation: CASRLTGGHGYTF.

The genes are TRBV6-5 and TRBJ2-7, with TRBD1 identical over 9 bases. This CDR3 has 13 residues. Germline assignment: CDR1 MNHEY and CDR2 SVGAGI. The J segment lost 6 bases and the V segment lost 4 bases, leaving 4 bases of the junction unmatched. CDR3: CASSFTTGGEQYV. DNA of the CDR3: TGTGCCAGCAGTTTTACGACAGGGGGCGAGCAGTACGTC.

V is TRBV5-1 and J is TRBJ2-5; TRBD2 matches 9 bases. V lost 4 bases to trimming and J lost 5 bases; unmatched junction nucleotides: 6. CDR3 length equals 14 residues. Germline loops: CDR1 SGHRS, CDR2 YFSETQ. The CDR3 coding sequence is TGCGCCAGCAGCCAGGGACTAGCTGAGGAGACCCAGTACTTC. Protein product: CASSQGLAEETQYF. Filled out from reference TRBV5-1 and TRBJ2-5, the complete variable domain reads KAGVTQTPRYLIKTRGQQVTLSCSPISGHRSVSWYQQTPGQGLQFLFEYFSETQRNKGNFPGRFSGRQFSNSRSEMNVSTLELGDSALYLCASSQGLAEETQYFGPGTRLLVL.

The CDR3 spells CASSQDKRDPTNEKLFF. Written as DNA, the CDR3 is TGCGCCAGCAGCCAAGATAAGAGGGATCCAACTAATGAAAAACTGTTTTTT. The rearrangement joins TRBV4-3 to TRBJ1-4; D is undetermined. CDR1 is LGHNA and CDR2 is YSLEER in the germline V gene. This CDR3 has 17 amino acids. V was shortened by 0 bases and J by 0 bases, with 11 bases between the two germline ends.

The rearrangement joins TRBV6-5 to TRBJ1-3, with D possibly being TRBD1 (6 bases). Germline V CDR1 and CDR2: MNHEY, SVGAGI. The length of the CDR3 is 13 residues. The V gene lost 5 bases and the J gene lost 2 bases, with 7 bases spanning the gap. The CDR3 loop is CASSRQAGNTIYF. CDR3 DNA: TGTGCCAGCAGTCGACAGGCTGGAAACACCATATATTTT.

The genes are TRBV28 and TRBJ2-7, with 11 bases matching TRBD1. J was trimmed by 0 bases and V by 5 bases; bases with no gene match: 12. Per the germline V gene, CDR1 is MDHEN and CDR2 is SYDVKM. The CDR3 sequence is 18 residues long. The CDR3 DNA follows: TGTGCCAGCAGTCCTACCGTTGGGGGACAGGGGGACTCCTACGAGCAGTACGTC. This sequence encodes CASSPTVGGQGDSYEQYV.

J is TRBJ2-3 and V is TRBV5-1, with D unclear. CDR1 is SGHRS, CDR2 YFSETQ, per germline. V was trimmed by 0 bases and J by 2 bases, leaving 10 bases between them. The CDR3 consists of 15 residues. The DNA of the CDR3 is TGCGCCAGCAGCTTGGCCAGGCTCACCACAGATACGCAGTATTTT. Translation gives CASSLARLTTDTQYF.

The gene calls are TRBV19 and TRBJ1-4; D might be TRBD1 (5 bases). The V end lost 5 bases, the J end lost 5 bases, and 12 bases lay between the germline ends. The CDR3 is made up of 14 amino acids. CDR1 LNHDA and CDR2 SQIVND come from the germline V gene (reference sequence). CDR3 DNA: TGTGCCAGTAGTTCTCCAGGGAAGAATGAAAAACTGTTTTTT. Translating gives CASSSPGKNEKLFF. The whole variable domain, remainder taken from reference TRBV19 and TRBJ1-4, is DGGITQSPKYLFRKEGQNVTLSCEQNLNHDAMYWYRQDPGQGLRLIYYSQIVNDFQKGDIAEGYSVSREKKESFPLTVTSAQKNPTAFYLCASSSPGKNEKLFFGSGTQLSVL.

V and J are TRBV4-2 and TRBJ1-4, with TRBD1 matching over 8 bases. Germline V gene data show CDR1 as LGHNA and CDR2 as YNFKEQ. V lost 3 bases to trimming and J lost 6 bases; unmatched junction nucleotides: 9. CDR3 length equals 16 residues. This chain's CDR3 is CASSHKPGGAYEKLFF. In DNA, the CDR3 is TGTGCCAGCAGCCACAAACCAGGGGGCGCGTATGAAAAACTGTTTTTT.

J is TRBJ2-5 and V is TRBV9; TRBD2 aligns across 10 bases. The germline CDR1 and CDR2 sequences are SGDLS and YYNGEE. J was trimmed by 6 bases and V by 3 bases; bases with no gene match: 8. This CDR3 is 15 amino acids long. CDR3 amino acids: CASSGPGTSVQTQYF. The CDR3 region has the DNA TGTGCCAGCAGCGGTCCCGGGACTAGCGTACAGACCCAGTACTTC.

The chain employs TRBV28 and TRBJ2-5; D perhaps matches TRBD1 (6 bases). V shed 4 bases and J shed 3 bases, with 12 bases lying between them. Germline V gene data show CDR1 as MDHEN and CDR2 as SYDVKM. The CDR3 is 14 residues long. The CDR3 sequence: CASSYQGLKETQYF. CDR3 sequence (DNA): TGTGCCAGCAGTTACCAGGGGCTCAAAGAGACCCAGTACTTC.

The chain joins TRBV20-1 to TRBJ2-5; D remains unclear. CDR1 and CDR2 (germline): DFQATT, SNEGSKA (reference sequence). Trimming cost V 6 bases and J 2 bases, with 7 bases left between them. The CDR3 consists of 11 residues. CDR3 DNA sequence: TGCAGTGCCAGACTTCAAGAGACCCAGTACTTC. It codes for CSARLQETQYF.

This clone showed up just a few times. The rearrangement links TRBV7-2 to TRBJ1-3, with a possible D match to TRBD1 (6 bases). Per the germline V gene, CDR1 is SGHTA and CDR2 is FQGNSA. Deletions cut 0 bases from V and 3 bases from J, with 9 bases between. The CDR3 loop spans 15 amino acids. The DNA for the CDR3 is TGTGCCAGCAGCTTAGCGCGGGGGCTTGGAAACACCATATATTTT. This codes for CASSLARGLGNTIYF.